This TCR beta chain was captured in a study of vaccination and CD4 T cells after COVID-19 (dated by TCRdb to 2021 to 2024). With respect to the entire study: Convalescent patients had a positive SARS-CoV-2 result on nasal swab PCR, and of these patients, several had mild disease and one had severe disease. Culture stimuli were overlapping spike peptide pools from SARS-CoV-2 and from the common cold coronaviruses HCoV-NL63, HCoV-OC43 and HCoV-229E. Two doses of either the Pfizer-BioNTech BNT162b2 vaccine (n=8) or the Moderna mRNA-1273 vaccine (n=2) were administered to participants. Post-COVID blood samples from convalescent patients were collected a median of about 100 days after diagnosis, with a range of roughly 30 to 161 days. In 10 COVID-19 convalescent patients and a few infection-naive healthy vaccine recipients, researchers compared the spike-specific CD4+ TCR repertoire from before mRNA vaccination with the repertoire from after. Six males and four females were included in the convalescent cohort, with two Hispanic individuals, seven Caucasians, two Asians and one multiracial person represented. As controls, cultures received a CEFX viral epitope pool (the positive control), an HIV-1 Nef peptide pool (the negative control), or no peptide at all. The time from the second vaccine dose to post-vaccine blood sampling had a median of around 72 days and ranged from roughly 12 to 250 days. On the study overall, not on this receptor specifically: The median number of SARS-CoV-2-reactive clonotypes rose from around 20 after infection to about 40 after vaccination, but the change was not significant. In convalescent patients, a median approximately 86% of post-vaccine SARS-CoV-2-reactive clones were detected only after vaccination, suggesting vaccine-specific priming. Nearly all vaccine-specific clones in convalescent patients (304 of 307) were mono-reactive for SARS-CoV-2 spike rather than cross-reactive with common cold coronaviruses. Only a relatively small number of convalescent patients were included in the study, and early timepoints following natural infection were not analyzed.

Library preparation used PCR. TCR sequencing of DNA from cultured CD4+ T cells used the Oncomine TCR Beta short-read assay at the Johns Hopkins FTIC core. The QIAamp micro DNA kit was used to extract genomic DNA from the cultured CD4+ T cells. Oncomine TCR Beta libraries made from cultured CD4+ T cells were pooled using unique dual indexes and sequenced on an Illumina iSeq 100. Under the source paper's analysis protocol: Non-productive sequences were removed, and CDR3s that did not start with C, did not end with F or W, or were shorter than 7 amino acids were discarded. The MANAFEST web application identified antigen-specific clonotypes by comparing peptide-stimulated wells against reference wells and other culture wells. For a clone to be called positive, the clone needed an FDR below 0.05, an odds ratio above 5, and a productive frequency above 0.1% in at least two of three replicate wells. Clonotypes that were significantly expanded in both SARS-CoV-2 spike wells and at least one common cold coronavirus spike condition were defined as cross-reactive. CDR3 homology was assessed with Levenshtein distances (stringdist) and unrooted phylogenetic trees (ape) in R version 3.6.1. TCRdb cleaned the public reads at Q25 with fastp, built clones with MiXCR and kept in-frame beta chains. Under each unique CDR3 protein, matching rows form one entry showing the most common genes and DNA. These V and J calls derive from TCRdb rather than the authors' analysis. The sample data list 7,800 or so distinct CDR3 sequences, and 51% of these were observed just once. 30% to 40% of the sample is in the top ten clones.

Interpreted using the paper, the treatment or condition label stands for: approximately 9-day PBMC culture with coronavirus spike peptide pools or control peptides (ViraFEST assay). The study used the ViraFEST assay, which expanded antigen-specific T cells with peptide pools and then identified expanded clonotypes by TCR sequencing. The positive SARS-CoV-2 PCR tests of the convalescent patients were dated from March to December 2020, before the Alpha, Beta and Delta variants emerged in the United States. Approximately 2.1 million PBMCs per well were cultured in IMDM with approximately 5.5% human AB serum and 8.5 to 10 IU/ml IL-2, plus 10 ug/ml peptide pools. Half of the culture medium was replaced with fresh IL-2-containing medium on days 3 and 7. After roughly nine days of culture, CD4+ T cells were isolated by negative selection using the EasySep CD4+ T cell isolation kit. PBMCs were separated from whole blood using Ficoll-Paque Plus gradient centrifugation and then either used fresh or cryopreserved at -140C. Triplicate wells were generally used for each culture condition.

A remark on this clonotype: What this receptor recognizes is not known. No qualities accompany the bases; no much larger clone lies one base away.

Sequencing was done on a sample of CD4+ T cells from blood, cultured in vitro. The source of this sequence is a human donor who had recovered from COVID-19.

The CDR3 in this case is CASSLEGLSSYEQYF. The DNA is TGTGCCAGCAGCTTAGAAGGGTTGAGCTCCTACGAGCAGTACTTC. The V and J genes are TRBV7-2 and TRBJ2-7; the D gene remains uncertain. V is clipped by 1 base and J by 0 bases, and the sequence between their germline boundaries is 10 bases long. In the germline V gene, CDR1 corresponds to SGHTA and CDR2 to FQGNSA. The CDR3 covers 15 residues, taking in both the cysteine and the phenylalanine. Only the CDR3 DNA is retained, 45 bases long and in frame from the first base.